A single sample gave rise to the 10 T cell receptor beta chains below, sequenced in a study of blood T cell repertoires in COVID-19. Assay used: immunoSEQ multiplex PCR; TCRdb lists only in-frame clones, some missing. The sample holds around 400,000 clones, around 87% seen once. The sample taken for sequencing was peripheral blood. The receptors come from a woman in her 30s with COVID-19, enrolled during active disease.

This rearrangement joins TRBV6-1 to TRBJ2-7; D gene unclear. The CDR3 has 12 amino acids. From germline, CDR1 is MNHNS and CDR2 SASEGT. The ends were cut back, 1 base at V and 3 bases at J, with 4 bases in the middle. This CDR3 reads CASSEDRYEQYF. CDR3 in DNA: TGTGCCAGCAGTGAAGATCGCTACGAGCAGTACTTC.

The gene calls are TRBV6-5 and TRBJ1-5; 11 bases align to TRBD1. The V gene end was trimmed by 6 bases and the J gene end by 3 bases; junction bases not matched to a gene: 4. The germline gives CDR1 MNHEY, CDR2 SVGAGI. The CDR3 is 15 residues long. DNA of the CDR3: TGTGCCAGCAGCGGACAGGGGGCGAACAATCAGCCCCAGCATTTT. Amino acid sequence: CASSGQGANNQPQHF.

The gene calls are TRBV7-9 and TRBJ2-1; 7 bases fit TRBD2. The CDR3 extends over 16 amino acids. Germline V gives CDR1 SEHNR, CDR2 FQNEAQ (reference sequence). V was pared by 4 bases and J by 4 bases, with 10 bases of the junction left unmatched. In DNA form, the CDR3 reads TGTGCCAGCAGCTCCTCTAGACTAGCACTGTACAATGAGCAGTTCTTC. Translation: CASSSSRLALYNEQFF.

The chain joins TRBV2 to TRBJ1-2; 9 bases are a match to TRBD1. In germline, CDR1 is SNHLY, CDR2 FYNNEI. The CDR3 runs 14 residues. J was trimmed by 2 bases and V by 6 bases; bases with no gene match: 4. The CDR3 region is CASSNDRGNYGYTF. CDR3 DNA sequence: TGTGCCAGCAGCAACGACAGGGGGAACTATGGCTACACCTTC.

The rearrangement links TRBV30 to TRBJ1-1; 10 bases fit TRBD1. Germline CDR1 reads GTSNPN; CDR2 reads SVGIG (reference sequence). With V trimmed by 4 bases and J by 10 bases, 12 bases remained unmatched. The CDR3 runs to 14 residues. The DNA for the CDR3 is TGTGCCTGGACAAGTCGGGGACAGGGGTTATTAGCTTTCTTT. Encoded protein: CAWTSRGQGLLAFF.

The rearrangement uses TRBV5-1 and TRBJ1-1; D might be TRBD1 (5 bases). Trimming removed 7 bases from V and 1 base from J, with 17 bases in between. The CDR3 runs to 15 residues. Germline V CDR1 and CDR2: SGHRS, YFSETQ. CDR3 sequence: CASFEGSGGNTEAFF. DNA of the CDR3: TGCGCCAGCTTCGAGGGTTCGGGGGGGAACACTGAAGCTTTCTTT.

Concerning this clone: One end of the junction fails to match germline, which may point to a read error. The V call is TRBV11-2, the J call TRBJ1-1; 8 bases fit TRBD1. This CDR3 region has 13 residues. The germline V gene has CDR1 SGHAT and CDR2 FQNNGV. The CDR3, as DNA: TGTGCCAGCAGCGAGGTCGCAGGCAGGGGGCTGCTCTTT. Its protein is CASSEVAGRGLLF.

The V and J genes are TRBV9 and TRBJ2-7; unclear D gene. Trimming cost V 0 bases and J 3 bases, with 7 bases left between them. Germline V gene lookup returns CDR1 SGDLS and CDR2 YYNGEE. The CDR3 is made up of 13 amino acids. The DNA for the CDR3 is TGTGCCAGCAGCGTAGGGAGTCGCTACGAGCAGTACTTC. Translation: CASSVGSRYEQYF.

The chain is built from TRBV7-6 and TRBJ2-5; 7 positions match TRBD2. CDR1 and CDR2 (germline): SGHVS, FNYEAQ. The junction had 8 bases not matched to a gene; V was cut back by 5 bases and J by 2 bases. This CDR3 has 15 residues. As DNA, the CDR3 is TGTGCCAGCAGCCTGGGAGGGAGATTACAAGAGACCCAGTACTTC. Amino acids: CASSLGGRLQETQYF. Full variable domain (rest looked up from reference TRBV7-6 and TRBJ2-5): GAGVSQSPRYKVTKRGQDVALRCDPISGHVSLYWYRQALGQGPEFLTYFNYEAQQDKSGLPNDRFSAERPEGSISTLTIQRTEQRDSAMYRCASSLGGRLQETQYFGPGTRLLVL.

V gene TRBV7-9 combines with J gene TRBJ2-7; D remains ambiguous. The CDR3 contains 14 residues. In germline, CDR1 is SEHNR, CDR2 FQNEAQ (reference sequence). The V end lost 7 bases, the J end lost 2 bases, and 15 bases lay between the germline ends. The CDR3 spells CASTQRDFPYEQYF. CDR3 bases: TGTGCCAGCACCCAACGAGACTTCCCCTACGAGCAGTACTTC. Looking up the rest from reference TRBV7-9 and TRBJ2-7 gives the full variable domain: DTGVSQNPRHKITKRGQNVTFRCDPISEHNRLYWYRQTLGQGPEFLTYFQNEAQLEKSRLLSDRFSAERPKGSFSTLEIQRTEQGDSAMYLCASTQRDFPYEQYFGPGTRLTVT.